Described below is a single T cell receptor (beta chain) sequence and its context. CDR1 MDHEN and CDR2 SYDVKM come from the germline V gene. This CDR3 is built from 14 residues. Deletions cut 5 bases from V and 2 bases from J, with 11 bases between. The sample comes from a study of blood T cell repertoires in COVID-19. Cohort placement rested on clinical history that participants reported themselves. Symptom resolution, clearance, or two negative PCRs marked donors in Cohort 3 as recovered. Profiling relied on immunoSEQ multiplex PCR, and the TCRdb table lists in-frame clones only, not all of them. The top ten hold approximately 11% of the sample, which has under 200,000 clones, more than 65% seen once.

The clonotype originates from a man aged 45 to 65 who had recovered from COVID-19. Sequencing was carried out using PBMCs or T cells enriched from blood (not recorded which). The chain links TRBV28 to TRBJ2-3; D may be TRBD2 (6 bases). CDR3 sequence reads: CASSKPGATDTQYF. For the CDR3, the DNA is TGTGCCAGCAGTAAACCGGGAGCCACAGATACGCAGTATTTT.